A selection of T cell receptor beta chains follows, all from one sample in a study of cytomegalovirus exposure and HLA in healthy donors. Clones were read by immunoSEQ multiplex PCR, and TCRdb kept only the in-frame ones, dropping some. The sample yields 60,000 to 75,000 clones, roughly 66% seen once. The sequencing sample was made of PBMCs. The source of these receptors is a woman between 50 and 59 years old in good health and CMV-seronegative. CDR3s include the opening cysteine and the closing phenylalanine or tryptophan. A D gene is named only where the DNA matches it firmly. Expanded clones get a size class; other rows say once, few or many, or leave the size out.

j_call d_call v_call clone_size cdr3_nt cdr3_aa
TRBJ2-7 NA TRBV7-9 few TGTGCCAGCAGCTTAATGGACAGCGCCTACGAGCAGTACTTC CASSLMDSAYEQYF
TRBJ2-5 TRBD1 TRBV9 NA TGTGCCAGCAGCGTACAACAGGGGGCGGGGGAGACCCAGTACTTC CASSVQQGAGETQYF
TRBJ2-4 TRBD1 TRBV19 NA TGTGCCAGTAGTTTCTCCGGGACAGTAGCCAAAAACATTCAGTACTTC CASSFSGTVAKNIQYF
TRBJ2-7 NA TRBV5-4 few TGTGCCAGCAGCTCCCCCAGGGCAGGGGAAAACGAGCAGTACTTC CASSSPRAGENEQYF
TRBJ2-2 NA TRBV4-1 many TGCGCCAGCAGCCAAGAGTCGTCGTACAGGGATCCCGGGGAGCTGTTTTTT CASSQESSYRDPGELFF
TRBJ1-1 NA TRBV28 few TGTGCCAGCAGCTATTCCGGGACAAAAAACGGTGAAGCTTTCTTT CASSYSGTKNGEAFF
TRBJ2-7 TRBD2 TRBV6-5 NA TGTGCCAGCAGTCCCACCTTCGGGGGGGTAGAGCAGTACTTC CASSPTFGGVEQYF
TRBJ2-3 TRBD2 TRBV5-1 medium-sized TGCGCCAGCAGCTTGGGCTCGGGAGGGCCTGGAGATACGCAGTATTTT CASSLGSGGPGDTQYF
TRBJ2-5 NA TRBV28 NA TGTGCCAGCAGTCCCTTTCAAGAGACCCAGTACTTC CASSPFQETQYF
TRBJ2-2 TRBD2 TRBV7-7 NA TGTGCTAGCAGCTTAGCTAGCGGAGGGGAGCTGTTTTTT CASSLASGGELFF
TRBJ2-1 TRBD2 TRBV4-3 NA TGCGCCAGCAGCCCCCTCCAGCGGGGGAAGCAGTTCTTC CASSPLQRGKQFF
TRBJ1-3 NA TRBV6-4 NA TGTGCCAGCAGCGCCGACAGGGGAAACACCATATATTTT CASSADRGNTIYF
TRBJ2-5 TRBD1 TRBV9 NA TGTGCCAGTTCTAGGGACAGCCATCAAGAGACCCAGTACTTC CASSRDSHQETQYF
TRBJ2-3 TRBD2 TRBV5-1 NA TGCGCCAGCAGCTTGGAGGGACTAGCAACAGATACGCAGTATTTT CASSLEGLATDTQYF